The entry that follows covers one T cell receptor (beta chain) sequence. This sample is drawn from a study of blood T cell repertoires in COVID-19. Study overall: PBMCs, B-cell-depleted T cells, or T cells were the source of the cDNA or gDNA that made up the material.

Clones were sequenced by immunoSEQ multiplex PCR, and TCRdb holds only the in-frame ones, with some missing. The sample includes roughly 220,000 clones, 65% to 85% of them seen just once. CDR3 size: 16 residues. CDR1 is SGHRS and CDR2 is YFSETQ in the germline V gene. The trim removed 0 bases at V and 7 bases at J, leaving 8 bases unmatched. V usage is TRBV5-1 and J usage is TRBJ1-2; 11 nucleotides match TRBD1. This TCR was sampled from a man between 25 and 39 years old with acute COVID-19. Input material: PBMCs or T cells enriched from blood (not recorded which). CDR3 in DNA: TGCGCCAGCAGCTTGGACGGACAGGGGGCACTGAGTGGCTACACCTTC. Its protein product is CASSLDGQGALSGYTF.